Following are 15 T cell receptor beta chains from one sample sequenced in a study of beta chain features in type 1 diabetes. Reverse transcription of all isolated RNA meant that expressed TCRB transcripts were sequenced. This table comes from immunoSEQ multiplex PCR, and its TCRdb copy is limited to in-frame clones, with some not included. The data contain roughly 310,000 clones, 8% to 13% of them singletons. Sequencing used naive CD4+ T cells from blood. All receptors come from a woman aged 25 to 39 in good health.

The table lists this clone with a few counts. The chain recombines TRBV28 with TRBJ2-7, with 9 bases identical to TRBD2. J gave up 12 bases and V 8 bases, and 11 bases lay outside the gene matches. The CDR3 totals 12 residues. The germline V gene encodes CDR1 MDHEN and CDR2 SYDVKM. The CDR3 is CASGSGRSGWYF. The CDR3 nucleotides read TGTGCCAGCGGGAGCGGGAGGTCAGGGTGGTACTTC.

V usage is TRBV18 and J usage is TRBJ2-1; TRBD2 aligns across 8 bases. The CDR3 consists of 16 residues. The V segment lost 0 bases and the J segment 6 bases; nucleotides outside the gene matches: 7. Germline V CDR1 and CDR2: KGHSH, LQKENI. CDR3 sequence (DNA): TGTGCCAGCTCACCACCGGCACTAGCGGCCCTCAATGAGCAGTTCTTC. Translated: CASSPPALAALNEQFF.

This clone has just a few counts. The sample holds other DNA sequences that translate to the same CDR3. The chain employs TRBV5-1 and TRBJ2-7; TRBD1 agrees at 7 bases. The CDR3 contains 15 residues. CDR1 SGHRS and CDR2 YFSETQ come from the germline V gene. With 0 bases clipped from V and 0 bases from J, the junction kept 3 bases outside the gene matches. The CDR3 sequence: CASSLARGSSYEQYF. CDR3 nucleotide sequence: TGCGCCAGCAGCTTGGCCAGGGGGAGCTCCTACGAGCAGTACTTC.

The chain employs TRBV6-6 and TRBJ2-6; D is possibly TRBD2 (5 bases). The germline V and J ends were trimmed by 10 bases and 3 bases, with 10 bases remaining between them. CDR3 length: 13 residues. Per germline, CDR1 MNHNY and CDR2 SVGAGI (reference sequence). Written as DNA, the CDR3 is TGTGCCACCGCAGAGGGTGGGGCCAACGTCCTGACTTTC. It translates to CATAEGGANVLTF.

The CDR3 region has the DNA TGTGCCAGCTCACCACTCCCAGTCGGGAGCGGTGAGACCCAGTACTTC. The encoded protein is CASSPLPVGSGETQYF. The chain links TRBV18 to TRBJ2-5; D possibly corresponds to TRBD2 (6 bases). The germline V and J ends were trimmed by 1 base and 5 bases, with 17 bases remaining between them. Germline V gene data show CDR1 as KGHSH and CDR2 as LQKENI. The CDR3 consists of 16 residues. The full variable domain, rest sourced from reference TRBV18 and TRBJ2-5, is NAGVMQNPRHLVRRRGQEARLRCSPMKGHSHVYWYRQLPEEGLKFMVYLQKENIIDESGMPKERFSAEFPKEGPSILRIQQVVRGDSAAYFCASSPLPVGSGETQYFGPGTRLLVL.

This clone was seen more than once but under ten times. V gene TRBV19 combines with J gene TRBJ1-5, with 10 positions matching TRBD1. Germline-derived CDR1 and CDR2 are LNHDA and SQIVND (reference sequence). After removal of 5 bases from V and 4 bases from J, the junction contained 8 bases not matched to a gene. The CDR3 is made up of 16 amino acids. The CDR3: CASSLNGQGGNQPQHF. Here the CDR3 DNA reads TGTGCCAGTAGTCTTAACGGACAGGGGGGTAATCAGCCCCAGCATTTT.

V and J are TRBV4-3 and TRBJ2-5, with 7 nucleotides matching TRBD2. Germline V CDR1 and CDR2: LGHNA, YSLEER. J lost 7 bases, V lost 1 base, and 3 bases had no gene match. The CDR3 is 13 amino acids. The CDR3 DNA sequence: TGCGCCAGCAGCCAAGGGGAGGGAGGGACCCAGTACTTC. Encoded protein: CASSQGEGGTQYF.

The rearrangement joins TRBV2 to TRBJ2-3; maybe TRBD2 (6 bases). Germline CDR1 is SNHLY and CDR2 is FYNNEI. V lost 8 bases and J lost 3, with 9 bases in between. The CDR3 length is 12 residues. The CDR3 nucleotides read TGTGCCAGCCGGAGGGAGACAGATACGCAGTATTTT. Translated, it gives CASRRETDTQYF.

The chain joins TRBV18 to TRBJ1-1, with D possibly matching TRBD1 (6 bases). The CDR3 loop spans 14 amino acids. Germline CDR1 is KGHSH and CDR2 is LQKENI. The V gene lost 6 bases and the J gene lost 1 base, with 12 bases spanning the gap. The CDR3 protein is CASSLGQRNTEAFF. CDR3 sequence (DNA): TGTGCCAGCTCCCTCGGACAGAGGAACACTGAAGCTTTCTTT.

This clone was found a few times. J is TRBJ2-5 and V is TRBV7-2; 11 nucleotides align to TRBD2. V shed 4 bases and J 5 bases; nucleotides not matched to a gene: 15. The CDR3 totals 18 residues. Per germline, CDR1 SGHTA and CDR2 FQGNSA. CDR3 in amino acids: CASSYGTSGSRPRETQYF. The CDR3 nucleotides are TGTGCCAGCAGCTACGGGACTAGCGGATCACGACCGCGGGAGACCCAGTACTTC.

This clone was detected a few times. The CDR3 loop is CASSRGTAREQYF. The CDR3 region has the DNA TGTGCCAGCAGCCGCGGGACAGCGCGTGAGCAGTACTTC. The chain joins TRBV5-6 to TRBJ2-7, with a tentative D call TRBD1 (7 bases). Germline CDR1 reads SGHDT; CDR2 reads YYEEEE. Trimming shortened V by 4 bases and J by 7 bases, and 15 bases separated the two germline ends. This CDR3 is built from 13 residues.

This clone was detected a few times. The CDR3 DNA follows: TGTGCCAGCAAGGCAGGCAGTCAAGAGACCCAGTACTTC. Protein product: CASKAGSQETQYF. The chain is built from TRBV6-5 and TRBJ2-5; D is unresolved. Germline CDR1 is MNHEY and CDR2 is SVGAGI. This CDR3 has 13 residues. Trimming removed 7 bases from V and 2 bases from J, with 11 bases in between.

This chain joins TRBV6-5 and TRBJ2-3; 10 bases agree with TRBD2. CDR1 is MNHEY and CDR2 is SVGAGI in the germline V gene. The trim removed 6 bases at V and 1 base at J, leaving 1 base unmatched. This CDR3 spans 14 amino acids. The CDR3 sequence: CASRGTSGTDTQYF. The CDR3 DNA sequence: TGTGCCAGCAGGGGGACTAGCGGCACAGATACGCAGTATTTT.

Notes on this clone: The sample holds other DNA sequences that translate to the same CDR3. The chain is built from TRBV7-3 and TRBJ2-6; 7 bases are shared with TRBD1. This CDR3 comprises 15 residues. Germline V CDR1 and CDR2: SGHTA, FQGTGA. V gave up 5 bases and J gave up 1 base; unmatched junction bases: 2. The CDR3 DNA reads TGTGCCAGCAGCCCAGGGGGTTCTGGGGCCAACGTCCTGACTTTC. Amino acids: CASSPGGSGANVLTF.

The chain employs TRBV19 and TRBJ1-5; D is ambiguous. The CDR3 spans 16 residues. Germline V lookup: CDR1 LNHDA, CDR2 SQIVND (reference sequence). V was trimmed by 5 bases and J by 2 bases, leaving 16 bases between them. The CDR3 spells CASSDPRGGGNQPQHF. DNA of the CDR3: TGTGCCAGTAGTGACCCCCGAGGAGGAGGCAATCAGCCCCAGCATTTT. The entire variable domain, with the rest obtained from reference TRBV19 and TRBJ1-5, is as follows: DGGITQSPKYLFRKEGQNVTLSCEQNLNHDAMYWYRQDPGQGLRLIYYSQIVNDFQKGDIAEGYSVSREKKESFPLTVTSAQKNPTAFYLCASSDPRGGGNQPQHFGDGTRLSIL.